These 27 T cell receptor beta chains share one sample of origin, sequenced in a study of regulatory T cells in long-lasting Graves disease. To make TCR beta libraries, researchers used iRepertoire HTBI primers and Arm-PCR of CDR3 regions. Via MiXCR, TCRdb re-called the multiplex PCR reads, giving one row per CDR3 protein. This sample has about 460,000 distinct CDR3 sequences, with under 25% found just once. Regarding time point: persistent/refractory GD, antithyroid drugs over 5 years with positive TRAb. Extracted PBMC RNA gave rise to the TCR library. This specimen was peripheral blood mononuclear cells (PBMCs), taken when the disease was refractory, from a patient treated with antithyroid drugs. The receptor source for this set is a female donor with Graves disease.

This clonotype was detected ten times or more. V is TRBV28 and J is TRBJ2-5; a possible D gene is TRBD2 (5 bases). Per the germline V gene, CDR1 is MDHEN and CDR2 is SYDVKM. The CDR3 is 15 amino acids. Trimming pared 8 bases from V and 5 bases from J, leaving 21 bases between. The DNA of the CDR3 is TGTGCCAGCGGCGTGGCGGGTGGGGTATTGGAGACCCAGTACTTC. Translating it yields CASGVAGGVLETQYF.

This clonotype has at least ten counts. This chain uses TRBV2 with TRBJ1-3, with no clear D. The CDR3 runs to 16 residues. V dropped 2 bases and J dropped 4 bases, with 15 bases sitting between them. The germline V gene has CDR1 SNHLY and CDR2 FYNNEI. CDR3 amino acids: CASSEKGLYIGNTIYF. The CDR3 DNA is TGTGCCAGCAGTGAAAAGGGTCTGTACATAGGAAACACCATATATTTT.

This clonotype has ten or more counts. The rearrangement joins TRBV7-2 to TRBJ2-5; D unclear. The V gene's germline CDR1 is SGHTA and CDR2 FQGNSA. V was shortened by 3 bases and J by 4 bases, with 9 bases between the two germline ends. This CDR3 spans 13 amino acids. CDR3 sequence (DNA): TGTGCCAGCAGCTTCATCGTTCGAGAGACCCAGTACTTC. Amino acids: CASSFIVRETQYF.

The chain is built from TRBV30 and TRBJ1-1; D not resolved. V was pared by 4 bases and J by 2 bases, with 11 bases between. The V gene's germline CDR1 is GTSNPN and CDR2 SVGIG (reference sequence). This CDR3 has 13 residues. CDR3 protein: CAWNVVGNTEAFF. As DNA, the CDR3 is TGTGCCTGGAATGTGGTCGGTAACACTGAAGCTTTCTTT.

The chain has TRBV30 and TRBJ1-4; TRBD1 matches at 7 bases. The CDR3 sequence is 16 residues long. Looked up from germline, CDR1 is GTSNPN and CDR2 is SVGIG (reference sequence). V was pared by 1 base and J by 5 bases, with 10 bases of the junction left unmatched. CDR3 sequence (DNA): TGTGCCTGGAGTGATCGCCCCCAGGGGGGAAATGAAAAACTGTTTTTT. Translated, it gives CAWSDRPQGGNEKLFF.

This clonotype was counted at least ten times. The chain carries TRBV7-2 and TRBJ2-5; 8 bases are a match to TRBD1. The V gene end was trimmed by 8 bases and the J gene end by 5 bases; junction bases not matched to a gene: 7. Germline values: CDR1 SGHTA, CDR2 FQGNSA. This CDR3 is 13 amino acids long. This chain's CDR3 is CASSLGQGETQYF. The CDR3 nucleotides read TGTGCCAGCTCACTCGGACAGGGCGAGACCCAGTACTTC.

There are many counts of this clonotype. The V call is TRBV6-5, the J call TRBJ1-2; D is perhaps TRBD1 (6 bases). Trimming took off 1 base at V and 4 bases at J, with 10 bases between the two ends. The CDR3 loop spans 14 amino acids. Germline V CDR1 and CDR2: MNHEY, SVGAGI. The CDR3 DNA is TGTGCCAGCAGTTACTATCCAGGGGCCTATGGCTACACCTTC. It translates to CASSYYPGAYGYTF.

This clonotype was detected a few times. The genes are TRBV12-3 or TRBV12-4 and TRBJ1-3, with TRBD1 identical over 7 bases. The CDR3 runs to 13 residues. The V gene end was trimmed by 6 bases and the J gene end by 7 bases; junction bases not matched to a gene: 6. The chain's CDR3 is CASSLDRDNTIYF. CDR3 DNA sequence: TGTGCCAGCAGCCTCGACAGGGATAACACCATATATTTT.

This clonotype was seen only a few times. The DNA of the CDR3 is TGTGCCAGCAGCTTAGGTTCCACAGGGGCGGGAGAGACCCAGTACTTC. Translating it yields CASSLGSTGAGETQYF. The V call is TRBV7-9, the J call TRBJ2-5, with TRBD1 identical over 7 bases. The CDR3 totals 16 residues. In germline, CDR1 is SEHNR, CDR2 FQNEAQ (reference sequence). Trimming at V came to 1 base and at J to 4 bases, leaving 9 bases not matched to a gene. Full variable domain (missing parts from reference TRBV7-9 and TRBJ2-5): DTGVSQNPRHKITKRGQNVTFRCDPISEHNRLYWYRQTLGQGPEFLTYFQNEAQLEKSRLLSDRFSAERPKGSFSTLEIQRTEQGDSAMYLCASSLGSTGAGETQYFGPGTRLLVL.

This clonotype was detected a few times. This chain uses TRBV30 with TRBJ1-1; TRBD1 agrees at 7 bases. The J segment lost 5 bases and the V segment lost 3 bases, leaving 9 bases of the junction unmatched. Germline CDR1 and CDR2: GTSNPN and SVGIG (reference sequence). CDR3 size: 14 residues. In DNA form, the CDR3 reads TGTGCCTGGAGCATGGGACAGTACGAGACTGAAGCTTTCTTT. This codes for CAWSMGQYETEAFF.

To note about this clonotype: At one of its ends the junction is not consistent with the germline gene, which may arise from a read error. The genes are TRBV27 and TRBJ2-7, with D possibly TRBD2 on 7 matching bases. This CDR3 comprises 15 residues. The V gene's germline CDR1 is MNHEY and CDR2 SMNVEV (reference sequence). The DNA for the CDR3 is TGTGCCGGCAGTTTATTAATCCAGGGAGGGGGCGAGCAGTACTTC. Translating gives CAGSLLIQGGGEQYF.

This clonotype has a count of ten or more. The rearrangement uses TRBV12-3 or TRBV12-4 and TRBJ2-2; D might be TRBD1 or TRBD2, each matching 5 bases. The V end lost 2 bases, the J end lost 2 bases, and 9 bases lay between the germline ends. The CDR3 is 15 residues long. The DNA of the CDR3 is TGTGCCAGCAGTTTAAAGGGACCTAACACCGGGGAGCTGTTTTTT. It codes for CASSLKGPNTGELFF.

The V and J genes are TRBV30 and TRBJ1-2; 8 bases map to TRBD1. V lost 4 bases to trimming and J lost 13 bases; unmatched junction nucleotides: 8. The CDR3 contains 11 residues. CDR1 GTSNPN and CDR2 SVGIG come from the germline V gene (reference sequence). The CDR3 region has the DNA TGTGCCTGGACCAGCGACAGGGGAAGCACCTTC. Its translation: CAWTSDRGSTF.

The DNA for the CDR3 is TGTGCCAGTAGTACCACCCCAGCACGTCCCGGGGCCAACGTCCTGACTTTC. It yields the protein CASSTTPARPGANVLTF. The chain employs TRBV19 and TRBJ2-6; D not certain. Germline-derived CDR1 and CDR2 are LNHDA and SQIVND (reference sequence). The length of the CDR3 is 17 residues. Trimming cost V 4 bases and J 4 bases, with 17 bases left between them.

This clonotype was observed many times. CDR3 in DNA: TGTGCCAGCAGTGGGATTCCAGGGACGACACCCCTCCACTTT. It encodes CASSGIPGTTPLHF. J is TRBJ1-6 and V is TRBV6-1, with a possible D match to TRBD1 (5 bases). The CDR3 covers 14 residues. Germline loops: CDR1 MNHNS, CDR2 SASEGT. V lost 4 bases, J lost 11 bases, and 15 bases lay in between.

The CDR3, as DNA: TGTGCCTGGAGTCGAGCTAGCGGGAGTCCTGCCGGGGAGCTGTTTTTT. As protein: CAWSRASGSPAGELFF. The rearrangement links TRBV30 to TRBJ2-2; 10 nucleotides line up with TRBD2. J gave up 6 bases and V 2 bases, and 9 bases lay outside the gene matches. In germline, CDR1 is GTSNPN, CDR2 SVGIG (reference sequence). The CDR3 extends over 16 amino acids. The entire variable domain, with the rest obtained from reference TRBV30 and TRBJ2-2, is as follows: SQTIHQWPATLVQPVGSPLSLECTVEGTSNPNLYWYRQAAGRGLQLLFYSVGIGQISSEVPQNLSASRPQDRQFILSSKKLLLSDSGFYLCAWSRASGSPAGELFFGEGSRLTVL.

This clonotype was seen a few times. The germline gene is not matched at one end of the junction; a read error may be the cause. This chain links TRBV15 with TRBJ1-2, with 10 bases matching TRBD1. The CDR3 spans 15 residues. Germline V CDR1 and CDR2: LNHNV, YYDKDF (reference sequence). The CDR3 DNA follows: TGTGCCACCGGCAGAGGGACAGGGGATTCGGGTGGCTACACCTTC. Translated, it gives CATGRGTGDSGGYTF.

This chain uses TRBV5-1 with TRBJ1-1; 9 positions match TRBD1. V shed 4 bases and J 7 bases; nucleotides not matched to a gene: 11. Germline CDR1 SGHRS, CDR2 YFSETQ. The CDR3 covers 15 residues. CDR3 amino acids: CASSPGTGPGFEAFF. For the CDR3, the DNA is TGCGCCAGCAGCCCGGGGACAGGGCCTGGCTTTGAAGCTTTCTTT.

This chain connects TRBV19 to TRBJ2-7; D may be TRBD2 (6 bases). V dropped 4 bases and J dropped 4 bases, with 11 bases sitting between them. Looked up from germline, CDR1 is LNHDA and CDR2 is SQIVND (reference sequence). The CDR3 spans 13 residues. DNA of the CDR3: TGTGCCAGTAGTACTAGCGAGGTATACGAGCAGTACTTC. Translated, it gives CASSTSEVYEQYF.

This clonotype was picked up many times. The chain uses TRBV11-3 and TRBJ1-2; D remains unclear. Trimming removed 0 bases at V and 3 bases at J, with 8 bases between. There are 14 residues in the CDR3. From germline, CDR1 is SGHNT and CDR2 YENEEA. CDR3 amino acids: CASSLEGSYYGYTF. The CDR3 DNA reads as TGTGCCAGCAGCTTAGAGGGATCCTACTATGGCTACACCTTC.

Turning to this clonotype: Since a much larger clone is just one base distant, this may be a read error. The rearrangement joins TRBV19 to TRBJ2-7, with a tentative D call TRBD1 (6 bases). Germline CDR1 reads LNHDA; CDR2 reads SQIVND (reference sequence). This CDR3 is built from 12 residues. V was clipped by 11 bases and J by 7 bases, with 18 bases between them. CDR3 amino acids: CAPRDTLFEQYF. The CDR3 nucleotides read TGTGCCCCCCGGGACACCCTGTTTGAGCAGTACTTC. The full variable domain, completed using reference TRBV19 and TRBJ2-7, is DGGITQSPKYLFRKEGQNVTLSCEQNLNHDAMYWYRQDPGQGLRLIYYSQIVNDFQKGDIAEGYSVSREKKESFPLTVTSAQKNPTAFYLCAPRDTLFEQYFGPGTRLTVT.

This clonotype has only a few counts. The chain joins TRBV10-3 to TRBJ2-5; 8 nucleotides line up with TRBD2. The J segment lost 3 bases and the V segment lost 4 bases, leaving 7 bases of the junction unmatched. This CDR3 has 15 amino acids. Looked up from germline, CDR1 is ENHRY and CDR2 is SYGVKD. The CDR3 sequence: CAISGPRGGEETQYF. The CDR3 DNA is TGTGCCATCAGTGGCCCCCGGGGGGGGGAAGAGACCCAGTACTTC.

This clonotype was seen only a few times. V and J are TRBV5-1 and TRBJ1-2, with 9 bases lining up with TRBD1. Germline V lookup: CDR1 SGHRS, CDR2 YFSETQ. V lost 3 bases to trimming and J lost 1 base; unmatched junction nucleotides: 4. The CDR3 extends over 15 amino acids. The chain's CDR3 is CASSYRDRDNYGYTF. The CDR3 nucleotides read TGCGCCAGCAGCTACCGGGACAGGGATAACTATGGCTACACCTTC.

This clonotype has ten or more counts. The V and J genes are TRBV28 and TRBJ2-6; D is possibly TRBD1 (6 bases). Germline CDR1 reads MDHEN; CDR2 reads SYDVKM. Trimming took off 3 bases at V and 4 bases at J, with 22 bases between the two ends. The CDR3 covers 19 residues. CDR3 DNA: TGTGCCAGCAGTTTTCGGCAGGGGCGTTCGGTGGGGGGGGCCAACGTCCTGACTTTC. This gives the protein CASSFRQGRSVGGANVLTF.

There are a few counts of this clonotype. The chain joins TRBV7-3 to TRBJ2-5; possibly TRBD1 or TRBD2 for D (5 bases each). V shed 3 bases and J shed 5 bases, with 13 bases lying between them. The CDR3 sequence is 14 residues long. Germline loops: CDR1 SGHTA, CDR2 FQGTGA. Here the CDR3 reads CASSFRGAVETQYF. DNA for the CDR3: TGTGCCAGCAGCTTCAGAGGGGCAGTGGAGACCCAGTACTTC.

The chain couples TRBV25-1 to TRBJ2-7, with a weak D call TRBD2 (5 bases). The CDR3 runs 14 residues. Looked up from germline, CDR1 is MGHDK and CDR2 is SYGVNS. Trimming cost V 0 bases and J 7 bases, with 13 bases left between them. CDR3 in amino acids: CASSEYGPSGEQYF. CDR3 DNA sequence: TGTGCCAGCAGTGAATACGGCCCCTCGGGGGAGCAGTACTTC.

The chain carries TRBV27 and TRBJ2-4, with 7 bases matching TRBD2. CDR3 length: 16 residues. Germline V gives CDR1 MNHEY, CDR2 SMNVEV (reference sequence). The V and J ends lost 5 bases and 6 bases, in that order; junction bases with no gene match: 13. The CDR3 DNA follows: TGTGCCAGCAGTGAAGTGGGGGGGGGAAACCCAAACATTCAGTACTTC. It is translated as CASSEVGGGNPNIQYF.